This T cell receptor (beta chain) was recorded in a study of T cell responses to AZD1222 COVID-19 vaccine. Study as a whole: The analysis combined second doses at about 4 or about 12 weeks. Whole-study findings and limits: Rises in breadth and depth of Spike-specific TCRs came after two AZD1222 doses. A mostly white British donor set with more females was recruited, and clonal diversity was possibly underestimated.

Only one count was recorded for this clone. Its antigen remains unknown. The germline gives CDR1 LNHDA, CDR2 SQIVND (reference sequence). This CDR3 is built from 15 residues. V lost 7 bases to trimming and J lost 5 bases; unmatched junction nucleotides: 9. The data were produced by immunoSEQ multiplex PCR, yet TCRdb's version contains in-frame clones alone and is incomplete. The sample includes under 200,000 clones, 90% of them seen just once. Specimen: peripheral blood, collected on day 0 of AZD1222 vaccination. V and J are TRBV19 and TRBJ1-5; 9 bases fit TRBD1. The receptor comes from an adult in good health. The CDR3 reads CASTPRDREDQPQHF. The CDR3 DNA reads TGTGCCAGTACCCCCCGGGACAGGGAGGATCAGCCCCAGCATTTT.